This record concerns one TCR beta chain sequence. Its antigen remains unknown. The sample belongs to a study of graft-versus-host responses after intestinal transplantation. On the study more broadly: In this cohort, recipients had multivisceral, liver-intestinal, or isolated intestinal transplants. Tacrolimus and steroids were given for around 3 years to all recipients after anti-thymocyte globulin induction. The study, taken as a whole, reports: GvH clones detected in recipient marrow included some appearing first in ileum or blood.

The length of the CDR3 is 13 residues. Germline assignment: CDR1 SQVTM and CDR2 ANQGSEA. The V gene end was trimmed by 8 bases and the J gene end by 4 bases; junction bases not matched to a gene: 6. The protocol was immunoSEQ multiplex PCR, while the TCRdb copy is restricted to in-frame clones and leaves out a portion. The data show about 89,000 clones, about 94% seen once. This sample comprised unstimulated CD4+ T cells sorted from spleen or lymph node cells, obtained before transplant. This chain uses TRBV29-1 with TRBJ2-1, with 9 bases aligning to TRBD1. This receptor was obtained from a human donor who was the organ donor for an intestinal transplant. CDR3 protein: CSTEGQGYNEQFF. Written as DNA, the CDR3 is TGCAGCACCGAGGGACAGGGTTACAATGAGCAGTTCTTC.